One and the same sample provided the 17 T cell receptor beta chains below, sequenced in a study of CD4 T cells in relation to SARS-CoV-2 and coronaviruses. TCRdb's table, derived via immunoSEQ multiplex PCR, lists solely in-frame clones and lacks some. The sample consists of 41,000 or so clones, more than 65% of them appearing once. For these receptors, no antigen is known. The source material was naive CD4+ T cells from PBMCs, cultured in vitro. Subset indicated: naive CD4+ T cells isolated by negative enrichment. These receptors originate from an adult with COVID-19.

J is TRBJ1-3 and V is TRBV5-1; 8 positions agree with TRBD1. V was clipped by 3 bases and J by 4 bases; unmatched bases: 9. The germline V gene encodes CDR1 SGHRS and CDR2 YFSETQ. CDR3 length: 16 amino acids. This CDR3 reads CASSSGLTGGGNTIYF. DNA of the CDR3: TGCGCCAGCAGCTCGGGGCTTACAGGGGGAGGAAACACCATATATTTT.

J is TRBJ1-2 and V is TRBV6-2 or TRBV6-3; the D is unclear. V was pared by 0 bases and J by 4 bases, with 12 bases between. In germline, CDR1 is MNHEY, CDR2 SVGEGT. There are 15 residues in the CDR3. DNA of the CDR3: TGTGCCAGCAGTTACTCGCCCGGCTGGGGCTATGGCTACACCTTC. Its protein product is CASSYSPGWGYGYTF.

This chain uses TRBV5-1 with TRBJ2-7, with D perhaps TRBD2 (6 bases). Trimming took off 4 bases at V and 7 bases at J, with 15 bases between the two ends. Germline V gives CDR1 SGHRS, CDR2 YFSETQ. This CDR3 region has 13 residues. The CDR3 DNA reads TGCGCCAGCAGCACCGGGGGACGGGAGGAGCAGTACTTC. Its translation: CASSTGGREEQYF. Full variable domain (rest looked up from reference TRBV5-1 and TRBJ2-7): KAGVTQTPRYLIKTRGQQVTLSCSPISGHRSVSWYQQTPGQGLQFLFEYFSETQRNKGNFPGRFSGRQFSNSRSEMNVSTLELGDSALYLCASSTGGREEQYFGPGTRLTVT.

The CDR3 region is CASSYRGGRIEKLFF. In nucleotides, the CDR3 is TGTGCCAGCAGTTACAGAGGGGGGCGGATTGAAAAACTGTTTTTT. V is TRBV6-6 and J is TRBJ1-4, with a weak D call TRBD1 (6 bases). V was cut by 2 bases and J by 7 bases, with 14 bases left in between. The germline CDR1 and CDR2 sequences are MNHNY and SVGAGI (reference sequence). The CDR3 totals 15 residues.

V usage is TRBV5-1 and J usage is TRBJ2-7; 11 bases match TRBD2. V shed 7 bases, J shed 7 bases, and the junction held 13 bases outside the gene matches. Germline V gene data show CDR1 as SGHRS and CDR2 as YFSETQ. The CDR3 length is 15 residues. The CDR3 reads CASSGLAGHPGEQYF. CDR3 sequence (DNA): TGCGCCAGCTCCGGACTAGCGGGTCACCCGGGGGAGCAGTACTTC.

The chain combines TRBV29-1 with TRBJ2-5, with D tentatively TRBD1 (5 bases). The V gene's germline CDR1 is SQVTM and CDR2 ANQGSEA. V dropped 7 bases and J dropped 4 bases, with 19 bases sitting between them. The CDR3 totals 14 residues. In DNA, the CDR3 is TGCAGCGCCAACAGGCATGCGACTCTAGAGACCCAGTACTTC. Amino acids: CSANRHATLETQYF.

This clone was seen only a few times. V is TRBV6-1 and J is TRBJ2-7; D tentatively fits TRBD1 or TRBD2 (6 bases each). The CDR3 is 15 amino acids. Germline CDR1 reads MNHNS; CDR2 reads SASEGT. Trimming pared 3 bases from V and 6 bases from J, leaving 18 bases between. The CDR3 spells CASSDRVEGGSEQYF. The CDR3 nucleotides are TGTGCCAGCAGTGATAGGGTCGAGGGGGGCTCCGAGCAGTACTTC.

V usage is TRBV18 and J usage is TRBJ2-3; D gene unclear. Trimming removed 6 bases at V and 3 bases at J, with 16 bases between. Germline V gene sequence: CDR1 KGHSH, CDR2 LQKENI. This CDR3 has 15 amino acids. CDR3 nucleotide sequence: TGTGCCAGCTCCCCCCCGGGCCGTGGGACAGATACGCAGTATTTT. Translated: CASSPPGRGTDTQYF.

CDR3 protein: CASSEDPTQYF. The DNA of the CDR3 is TGTGCCAGCAGTGAAGACCCGACCCAGTACTTC. The rearrangement uses TRBV2 and TRBJ2-5; no clear D. CDR3 length: 11 residues. Trimming stripped 1 base from V and 7 bases from J, with 4 bases between. Germline V lookup: CDR1 SNHLY, CDR2 FYNNEI.

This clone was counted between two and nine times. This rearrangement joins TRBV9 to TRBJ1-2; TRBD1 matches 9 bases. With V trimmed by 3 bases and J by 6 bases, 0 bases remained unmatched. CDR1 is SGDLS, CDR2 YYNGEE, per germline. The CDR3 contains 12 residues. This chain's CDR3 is CASSGQGDGYTF. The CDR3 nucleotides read TGTGCCAGCAGCGGACAGGGGGATGGCTACACCTTC. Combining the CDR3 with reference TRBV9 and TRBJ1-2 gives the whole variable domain DSGVTQTPKHLITATGQRVTLRCSPRSGDLSVYWYQQSLDQGLQFLIQYYNGEERAKGNILERFSAQQFPDLHSELNLSSLELGDSALYFCASSGQGDGYTFGSGTRLTVV.

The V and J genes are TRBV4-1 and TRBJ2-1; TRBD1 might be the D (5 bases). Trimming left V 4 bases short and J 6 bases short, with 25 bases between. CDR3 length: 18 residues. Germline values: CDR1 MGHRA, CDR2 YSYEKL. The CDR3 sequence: CASSPGRARSRQSNEQFF. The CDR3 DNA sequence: TGCGCCAGCAGCCCCGGTCGGGCCCGATCGAGACAGTCCAATGAGCAGTTCTTC.

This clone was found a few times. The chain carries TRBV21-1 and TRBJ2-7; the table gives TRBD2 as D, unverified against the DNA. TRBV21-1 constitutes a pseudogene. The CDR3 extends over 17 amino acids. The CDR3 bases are TGTGCCAGCAGCAGTCGTATAGCGGGAGGAAGCTCCTACGAGCAGTACTTC. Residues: CASSSRIAGGSSYEQYF.

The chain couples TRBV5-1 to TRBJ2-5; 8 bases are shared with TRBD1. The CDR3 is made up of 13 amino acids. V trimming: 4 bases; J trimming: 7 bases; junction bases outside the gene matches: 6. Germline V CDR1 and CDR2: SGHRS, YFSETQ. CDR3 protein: CASSPDRAGTQYF. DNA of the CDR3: TGCGCCAGCAGCCCGGACAGGGCAGGGACCCAGTACTTC.

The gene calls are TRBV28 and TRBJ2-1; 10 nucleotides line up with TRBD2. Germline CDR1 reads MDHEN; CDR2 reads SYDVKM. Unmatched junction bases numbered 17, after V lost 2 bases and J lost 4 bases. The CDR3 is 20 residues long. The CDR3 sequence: CASSLTRRLAGTPGYNEQFF. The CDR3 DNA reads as TGTGCCAGCAGTTTAACTCGCCGACTAGCGGGTACTCCGGGGTACAATGAGCAGTTCTTC.

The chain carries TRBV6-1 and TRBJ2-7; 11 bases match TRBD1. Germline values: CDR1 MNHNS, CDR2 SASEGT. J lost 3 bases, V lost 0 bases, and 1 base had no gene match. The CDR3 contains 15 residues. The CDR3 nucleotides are TGTGCCAGCAGTGAAGCTGGGACAGGGGGCTACGAGCAGTACTTC. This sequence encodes CASSEAGTGGYEQYF.

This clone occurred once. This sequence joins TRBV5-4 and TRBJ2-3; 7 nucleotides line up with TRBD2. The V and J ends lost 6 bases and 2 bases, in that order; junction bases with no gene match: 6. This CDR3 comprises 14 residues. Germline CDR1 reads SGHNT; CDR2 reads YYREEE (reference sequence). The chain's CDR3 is CASKKSGTTDTQYF. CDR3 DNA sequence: TGTGCCAGCAAAAAAAGCGGGACCACAGATACGCAGTATTTT.

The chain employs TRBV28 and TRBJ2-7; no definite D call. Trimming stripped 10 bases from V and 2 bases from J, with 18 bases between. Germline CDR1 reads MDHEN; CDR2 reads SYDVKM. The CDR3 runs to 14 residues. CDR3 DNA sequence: TGTGCCACTAGGAGCGCACGACATACCTACGAGCAGTACTTC. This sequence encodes CATRSARHTYEQYF.